A single T cell receptor (beta chain) is shown here with its context. As yet, its antigen is unknown. This sample was taken from a study of T cells expressing NK-cell markers. Whole-study context: Underlying the TCR beta repertoires were sorted CD3+CD56+NKG2C+, CD3+CD56+NKG2C- and CD3+CD56-NKG2C+ T cells. Whole-study findings and limits: Five or six donors carried dominant NKG2C+ clonotypes that made up roughly 1.0-8% of their CD8+ T cells.

The length of the CDR3 is 14 residues. The germline CDR1 and CDR2 sequences are SGHTA and FQGNSA. Synthesis of TCR beta cDNA relied on 5'RACE template switching carrying UMIs. From its re-call of the 5' RACE reads, TCRdb lists each CDR3 protein once, without DNA. This repertoire includes about 150,000 distinct CDR3 sequences. The chain couples TRBV7-2 to TRBJ2-5. This sequence originates from a woman in her fifties or sixties in good health. The specimen sequenced was blood T cells: a sorted CD56 or NKG2C T cell subset, CD4+ or CD8+ T cells, or bulk PBMC T cells (not recorded which). CDR3 sequence: CASSPLGWEETQYF.